Listed below are T cell receptor beta chains from one sample, sequenced in a study of CD8 T cells in ankylosing spondylitis. TCRdb processed the 5' RACE reads anew with MiXCR; each CDR3 protein has one entry. This table holds 750,000 to 850,000 distinct CDR3 sequences, about an eighth found once. The sequenced material came from blood, either unsorted or a sorted T cell fraction (not recorded which). Receptors were obtained from a male donor with ankylosing spondylitis. Each CDR3 is given with its conserved first and last residue. The order of the fields is clone size, V gene, CDR3 length, D gene, J gene, CDR3 protein, CDR3 DNA. The D gene is left open where the match is weak. Size is omitted from some rows. Given values are once, few, many or a class for expanded clones.

>few|TRBV6-1|13|NA|TRBJ1-4
CASSPRDGGKLFF
TGTGCCAGCAGTCCCAGAGACGGAGGAAAACTGTTTTTT
>many|TRBV7-2|14|NA|TRBJ1-2
CASSLRVNNYGYTF
TGTGCCAGCAGCTTGAGGGTAAATAACTATGGCTACACCTTC
>NA|TRBV6-1|14|TRBD1|TRBJ2-1
CASRQRGRVSREFF
TGTGCCAGCAGACAGAGGGGGCGAGTCAGTAGGGAGTTCTTC
>many|TRBV4-2|13|NA|TRBJ1-5
CASSQDPTQPQHF
TGTGCCAGCAGCCAAGATCCCACTCAGCCCCAGCATTTT
>few|TRBV5-5|15|NA|TRBJ2-1
CASSLGDSIYNEQFF
TGTGCCAGCAGCTTGGGGGACTCAATATACAATGAGCAGTTCTTC
>NA|TRBV7-2|15|NA|TRBJ1-1
CASSLRTGFITEAFF
TGTGCCAGCAGCCTACGAACAGGGTTTATCACTGAAGCTTTCTTT
>many|TRBV25-1|13|NA|TRBJ2-3
CASSEYVSDTQYF
TGTGCCAGCAGTGAATATGTTTCAGATACGCAGTATTTT
>many|TRBV30|13|NA|TRBJ1-2
CAWSVAGRYGYTF
TGTGCCTGGAGTGTGGCAGGGAGGTATGGCTACACCTTC
>NA|TRBV20-1|14|NA|TRBJ1-6
CSARKGGIFSPLHF
TGCAGTGCTAGGAAGGGGGGCATATTTTCACCCCTCCACTTT
>NA|TRBV20-1|13|TRBD1|TRBJ1-2
CSAPDRDSYGYTF
TGCAGTGCACCGGACAGGGATTCCTATGGCTACACCTTC
>few|TRBV7-6|14|NA|TRBJ1-4
CASSVQGTYEKLFF
TGTGCCAGCAGCGTACAGGGAACTTATGAAAAACTGTTTTTT
>NA|TRBV10-1|15|NA|TRBJ2-7
CASSALRGPSYEQYF
TGCGCCAGCAGTGCCCTCAGGGGCCCCTCCTACGAGCAGTACTTC
>many|TRBV5-6|14|NA|TRBJ2-7
CASSFGLEGGEQYF
TGTGCCAGCAGCTTCGGGTTAGAGGGTGGCGAGCAGTACTTC
>NA|TRBV28|15|TRBD1|TRBJ1-3
CASSDQGGSGNTIYF
TGTGCCAGCAGCGACCAGGGGGGCTCTGGAAACACCATATATTTT
>NA|TRBV5-1|14|NA|TRBJ2-7
CASSPGSGGSEQYF
TGCGCCAGCAGCCCGGGCTCGGGGGGCTCCGAGCAGTACTTC
>NA|TRBV27|16|TRBD2|TRBJ2-1
CASSRLSSGRAYEQFF
TGTGCCAGCAGCCGACTCTCTAGCGGGAGGGCCTATGAGCAGTTCTTC
>few|TRBV7-2|11|NA|TRBJ2-3
CASSRGTVRYF
TGTGCCAGCAGCCGCGGGACGGTTCGGTATTTT
>many|TRBV6-1|13|NA|TRBJ1-2
CASMGRSQYGYTF
TGTGCCAGCATGGGCAGGTCGCAGTATGGCTACACCTTC
>NA|TRBV6-1|14|NA|TRBJ2-1
CASRSPQGLNEQFF
TGTGCCAGCAGGAGTCCACAGGGCCTGAATGAGCAGTTCTTC
>many|TRBV6-2/TRBV6-3|12|TRBD2|TRBJ2-1
CASSRLAGEQFF
TGTGCCAGCAGTCGACTAGCGGGAGAGCAGTTCTTC
>once|TRBV6-5|14|NA|TRBJ2-3
CASSYSVSTDTQYF
TGTGCCAGCAGTTATTCCGTTAGCACAGATACGCAGTATTTT
>NA|TRBV5-1|12|NA|TRBJ2-3
CASSSQGRTQYF
TGCGCCAGCAGCTCCCAGGGGAGGACGCAGTATTTT
>many|TRBV7-2|12|NA|TRBJ2-5
CASSNTVETQYF
TGTGCCAGCAGCAATACAGTAGAGACCCAGTACTTC
>few|TRBV12-3/TRBV12-4|13|NA|TRBJ1-5
CASRPRTGTPQHF
TGTGCCAGCAGGCCACGTACCGGGACGCCCCAGCATTTT
>few|TRBV4-3|14|NA|TRBJ1-2
CASSQGVSGYGYTF
TGCGCCAGCAGCCAAGGGGTCTCCGGTTATGGCTACACCTTC
>few|TRBV5-1|15|TRBD1|TRBJ2-5
CASSLMKGGEETQYF
TGCGCCAGCAGCTTGATGAAAGGGGGCGAAGAGACCCAGTACTTC
>once|TRBV7-2|14|NA|TRBJ2-1
CASSFSRTYNEQFF
TGTGCCAGCAGCTTTAGCCGTACCTACAATGAGCAGTTCTTC
>NA|TRBV27|14|NA|TRBJ2-7
CASSFLGGSHEQYF
TGTGCCAGCAGTTTCTTGGGGGGCTCACACGAGCAGTACTTC
>NA|TRBV29-1|16|TRBD2|TRBJ2-1
CSVATSGIGSYNEQFF
TGCAGCGTGGCGACTAGCGGGATTGGGTCCTACAATGAGCAGTTCTTC
>NA|TRBV20-1|14|TRBD2|TRBJ2-5
CSAREAGVRETQYF
TGCAGTGCTAGGGAAGCGGGAGTTCGTGAGACCCAGTACTTC
>NA|TRBV7-2|15|NA|TRBJ1-4
CASSSLGGSNEKLFF
TGTGCCAGCAGTTCCTTGGGGGGTTCTAATGAAAAACTGTTTTTT
>NA|TRBV18|14|NA|TRBJ2-5
CASLPGPGEETQYF
TGTGCCAGCCTCCCCGGCCCCGGGGAAGAGACCCAGTACTTC
>NA|TRBV10-3|15|TRBD2|TRBJ2-7
CAISGVAGVGYEQYF
TGTGCCATCAGTGGAGTAGCGGGAGTGGGTTACGAGCAGTACTTC
>NA|TRBV5-6|12|NA|TRBJ2-3
CASSVQRDTQYF
TGTGCCAGCAGCGTACAGCGAGATACGCAGTATTTT
>NA|TRBV12-3/TRBV12-4|15|NA|TRBJ2-7
CASSFNAGFTYEQYF
TGTGCCAGCAGTTTTAATGCGGGGTTCACCTACGAGCAGTACTTC
>NA|TRBV6-2/TRBV6-3|11|NA|TRBJ2-7
CASTPTYEQYF
TGTGCCAGCACCCCAACCTACGAGCAGTACTTC
>many|TRBV29-1|13|NA|TRBJ1-1
CSVAGQYPTEAFF
TGCAGCGTTGCCGGACAGTACCCCACTGAAGCTTTCTTT
>few|TRBV5-1|13|NA|TRBJ2-3
CASMAGPTDTQYF
TGCGCCAGCATGGCGGGGCCGACAGATACGCAGTATTTT
>NA|TRBV5-1|15|NA|TRBJ2-6
CASSPVGVGANVLTF
TGCGCCAGCAGCCCCGTTGGGGTAGGGGCCAACGTCCTGACTTTC
>NA|TRBV5-1|14|NA|TRBJ2-5
CASSLDGLGGTQYF
TGCGCCAGCAGCTTGGATGGGTTAGGAGGGACCCAGTACTTC
>few|TRBV28|17|TRBD2|TRBJ2-5
CASRDSPRASGGRTQYF
TGTGCCAGCAGAGACTCTCCGAGAGCTAGCGGGGGAAGGACCCAGTACTTC
>many|TRBV20-1|14|TRBD2|TRBJ2-1
CSAPQAGSYNEQFF
TGCAGTGCTCCCCAAGCGGGGTCCTACAATGAGCAGTTCTTC
>many|TRBV20-1|15|NA|TRBJ1-4
CSARDPQQGGEKLFF
TGCAGTGCTAGAGATCCCCAGCAGGGAGGAGAAAAACTGTTTTTT
>many|TRBV12-3/TRBV12-4|16|NA|TRBJ1-5
CASSLGAGFGNQPQHF
TGTGCCAGCAGTTTGGGGGCAGGGTTCGGCAATCAGCCCCAGCATTTT
>NA|TRBV6-1|14|TRBD2|TRBJ2-3
CASRGEGRTDTQYF
TGTGCCAGCAGAGGGGAGGGCCGAACAGATACGCAGTATTTT
>few|TRBV25-1|14|TRBD2|TRBJ2-1
CASAGLAGGNEQFF
TGTGCCAGCGCGGGACTAGCGGGGGGCAATGAGCAGTTCTTC
>NA|TRBV4-2|16|NA|TRBJ1-2
CASSQDWAEANYGYTF
TGTGCCAGCAGCCAAGATTGGGCCGAAGCTAACTATGGCTACACCTTC
>few|TRBV29-1|11|TRBD1|TRBJ1-2
CSGGQGYGYTF
TGCAGCGGGGGACAGGGGTATGGCTACACCTTC